The source of this T cell receptor (beta chain) is a study of Ad26.COV2.S vaccination and SARS-CoV-2 variants. Findings of the study overall: From the TCR breadth and depth analyses, total T cell responses may have been underestimated.

The assay was immunoSEQ multiplex PCR, and TCRdb's table has in-frame clones only and misses some. The table shows roughly 450,000 clones, with over 75% occurring only once. The CDR3 sequence is 14 residues long. The germline V gene encodes CDR1 MNHEY and CDR2 SVGAGI. V was pared by 10 bases and J by 0 bases, with 15 bases between. A remark on this clone: The antigen remains unidentified.

Noted treatment: around 19 received Ad26.COV2.S at low or high dose, single or two shots; 5 received placebo; per-sample allocation not given. After the first vaccine or placebo injection, samples were drawn on day 63. The sequence was collected from a person aged 18 to 59 who received the Ad26.COV2.S COVID-19 vaccine or a placebo. The chain is built from TRBV6-5 and TRBJ1-1; no definite D call. This specimen was peripheral blood, taken in a trial of Ad26.COV2.S vaccine versus placebo. The CDR3 DNA sequence: TGTGCCACTTACCGATCCAGCATGAACACTGAAGCTTTCTTT. This gives the protein CATYRSSMNTEAFF.